This paragraph reports one T cell receptor (beta chain). This entry belongs to a study of TIL therapy for anti-PD-1-resistant metastatic lung cancer. The CDR3 extends over 13 amino acids. Germline CDR1 reads MNHNS; CDR2 reads SASEGT. Trimming shortened V by 3 bases and J by 5 bases, and 10 bases separated the two germline ends. As for time point: pre-treatment sample, taken before nivolumab and TIL therapy. Tumor tissue came from excised metastases, mostly pleural nodules or supraclavicular lymph nodes. This was the immunoSEQ v3 assay. Profiling relied on immunoSEQ multiplex PCR, and the TCRdb table lists in-frame clones only, not all of them. The profile covers about 50,000 clones, with just over 70% appearing a single time and 5.5% to 6% taken by the ten largest.

This material consisted of tumor tissue, taken at baseline. The TCR originated in a person aged 25 to 80 with non-small cell lung cancer. This chain connects TRBV6-1 to TRBJ1-2; D is undetermined. The DNA for the CDR3 is TGTGCCAGCAGTGAGCCTCCACTGTATGGCTACACCTTC. Translating it yields CASSEPPLYGYTF.